These 14 T cell receptor beta chains came from one sample sequenced in a study of blood T cell repertoires in COVID-19. Using immunoSEQ multiplex PCR, the repertoire was profiled, and TCRdb retains in-frame clones only, with some absent. Among approximately 38,000 clones, 70% to 90% were seen once, and the ten largest hold roughly 4.3%. The sequenced sample was peripheral blood. The receptors originated from a man aged 60 to 69 with COVID-19, enrolled during active disease.

The sample holds a few counts of this clone. The chain couples TRBV29-1 to TRBJ2-3; perhaps TRBD2 as D (6 bases). Trimming took off 6 bases at V and 6 bases at J, with 25 bases between the two ends. Germline assignment: CDR1 SQVTM and CDR2 ANQGSEA. CDR3 length equals 16 residues. The CDR3 DNA is TGCAGCGTCCAAAGGCCCCTTGGAGGGTTGGCGGATACGCAGTATTTT. Amino acids: CSVQRPLGGLADTQYF.

This clone was recorded once. The gene calls are TRBV6-2 or TRBV6-3 and TRBJ2-3, with 11 positions matching TRBD2. The CDR3 runs to 14 residues. Trimming removed 5 bases from V and 5 bases from J; junction bases left unmatched: 3. Germline CDR1 is MNHEY and CDR2 is SVGEGT. The chain's CDR3 is CASSRLAGRDTQYF. As DNA, the CDR3 is TGTGCCAGCAGTCGACTAGCGGGGAGAGATACGCAGTATTTT.

CDR3 nucleotide sequence: TGTGCCAGCTCGGCAGGGCATGGGGGCAATCAGCCCCAGCATTTT. Amino acids: CASSAGHGGNQPQHF. The chain couples TRBV18 to TRBJ1-5; tentatively, D is TRBD1 (5 bases). Deletions cut 6 bases from V and 2 bases from J, with 14 bases between. The CDR3 is made up of 15 amino acids. Germline lookup yields CDR1 KGHSH and CDR2 LQKENI.

The chain uses TRBV18 and TRBJ1-3; D gene unclear. The CDR3 totals 14 residues. Between the trimmed V and J ends, which lost 1 base and 8 bases, there was a span of 12 bases. Germline lookup yields CDR1 KGHSH and CDR2 LQKENI. The CDR3 nucleotides are TGTGCCAGCTCACCACAGAAAACCGTAGACACCATATATTTT. It codes for CASSPQKTVDTIYF.

The chain is built from TRBV20-1 and TRBJ2-3; TRBD2 might be the D (6 bases). The CDR3 spans 11 residues. Germline V gene data show CDR1 as DFQATT and CDR2 as SNEGSKA (reference sequence). Trimming left V 7 bases short and J 4 bases short, with 9 bases between. Written as DNA, the CDR3 is TGCAGTGGGCAGCGGGCAGATACGCAGTATTTT. It codes for CSGQRADTQYF.

The CDR3 DNA reads as TGTGCCAGCAGCCCACTTAGCGGGAGTACGAATGAGCAGTTCTTC. It encodes CASSPLSGSTNEQFF. The V call is TRBV11-2, the J call TRBJ2-1; 9 nucleotides line up with TRBD2. V gave up 5 bases and J gave up 7 bases; unmatched junction bases: 9. This CDR3 has 15 residues. Per germline, CDR1 SGHAT and CDR2 FQNNGV.

The chain has TRBV11-3 and TRBJ2-1, with 8 bases lining up with TRBD2. The CDR3 spans 13 residues. The germline CDR1 and CDR2 sequences are SGHNT and YENEEA. V gave up 5 bases and J gave up 10 bases; unmatched junction bases: 7. CDR3 amino acids: CASSPGGPGEQFF. CDR3 nucleotide sequence: TGTGCCAGCAGCCCGGGAGGGCCAGGGGAGCAGTTCTTC.

V gene TRBV27 combines with J gene TRBJ1-1; no definite D call. This CDR3 contains 13 residues. Germline CDR1 reads MNHEY; CDR2 reads SMNVEV (reference sequence). With 5 bases removed from V and 3 bases from J, the gap between germline ends came to 10 bases. The CDR3 DNA reads TGTGCCAGCAGTCCCCTCCGAGACACTGAAGCTTTCTTT. Protein: CASSPLRDTEAFF.

This rearrangement joins TRBV19 to TRBJ2-7; TRBD2 matches at 9 bases. Germline CDR1 reads LNHDA; CDR2 reads SQIVND (reference sequence). After removal of 6 bases from V and 4 bases from J, the junction contained 19 bases not matched to a gene. This CDR3 region has 18 residues. CDR3 protein: CASSLTAISGTSIYEQYF. The DNA of the CDR3 is TGTGCCAGTAGCTTAACTGCCATCTCCGGGACTAGCATATACGAGCAGTACTTC.

The rearrangement uses TRBV6-5 and TRBJ1-4; 8 positions agree with TRBD1. V dropped 7 bases and J dropped 5; count of bases not matched to a gene: 9. The CDR3 sequence is 15 residues long. Germline CDR1 reads MNHEY; CDR2 reads SVGAGI. The CDR3 spells CASNIWTGLNEKLFF. The CDR3 DNA is TGTGCCAGCAATATTTGGACAGGGCTAAATGAAAAACTGTTTTTT.

The genes are TRBV4-1 and TRBJ1-5; D not certain. This CDR3 contains 15 residues. From germline, CDR1 is MGHRA and CDR2 YSYEKL. Trimming took off 4 bases at V and 2 bases at J, with 12 bases between the two ends. The CDR3 sequence is CASSLQDSGNQPQHF. CDR3 nucleotides: TGCGCCAGCAGCCTCCAAGACTCAGGCAATCAGCCCCAGCATTTT.

The V call is TRBV7-2, the J call TRBJ2-5, with 7 bases that match TRBD2. This CDR3 is 15 amino acids long. Germline V gene data show CDR1 as SGHTA and CDR2 as FQGNSA. The V gene end was trimmed by 3 bases and the J gene end by 1 base; junction bases not matched to a gene: 5. CDR3 residues: CASSFGGSVQETQYF. The CDR3 coding sequence is TGTGCCAGCAGCTTCGGCGGGAGCGTCCAAGAGACCCAGTACTTC.

The V call is TRBV2, the J call TRBJ2-1; D is possibly TRBD1 (6 bases). V lost 7 bases to trimming and J lost 1 base, with 17 bases between them. The germline CDR1 and CDR2 sequences are SNHLY and FYNNEI. The CDR3 sequence is 16 residues long. CDR3 nucleotide sequence: TGTGCCAGCAACATTCCAGGGGAAGTTTCCTACAATGAGCAGTTCTTC. As protein: CASNIPGEVSYNEQFF.

The V call is TRBV20-1, the J call TRBJ2-7, with TRBD1 matching 11 bases. The V segment lost 3 bases and the J segment 5 bases; nucleotides outside the gene matches: 6. CDR3 length: 14 residues. The germline CDR1 and CDR2 sequences are DFQATT and SNEGSKA (reference sequence). The CDR3 sequence is CSASAGTGGDEQYF. The CDR3 DNA reads as TGCAGTGCTAGTGCCGGGACAGGGGGTGACGAGCAGTACTTC.